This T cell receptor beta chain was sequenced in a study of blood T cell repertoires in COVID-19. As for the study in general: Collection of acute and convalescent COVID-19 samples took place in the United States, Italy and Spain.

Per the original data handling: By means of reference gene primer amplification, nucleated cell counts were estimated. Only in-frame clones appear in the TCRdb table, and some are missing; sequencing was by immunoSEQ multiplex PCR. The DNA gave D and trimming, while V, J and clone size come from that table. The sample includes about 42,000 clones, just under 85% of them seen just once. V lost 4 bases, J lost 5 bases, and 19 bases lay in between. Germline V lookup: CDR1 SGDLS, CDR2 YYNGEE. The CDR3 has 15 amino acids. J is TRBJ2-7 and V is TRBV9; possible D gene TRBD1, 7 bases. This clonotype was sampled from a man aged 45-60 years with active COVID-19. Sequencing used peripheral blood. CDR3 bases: TGTGCCAGCAGCATGCGGGACAGTCCTTGGGACGAGCAGTACTTC. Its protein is CASSMRDSPWDEQYF. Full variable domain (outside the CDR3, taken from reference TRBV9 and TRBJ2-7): DSGVTQTPKHLITATGQRVTLRCSPRSGDLSVYWYQQSLDQGLQFLIQYYNGEERAKGNILERFSAQQFPDLHSELNLSSLELGDSALYFCASSMRDSPWDEQYFGPGTRLTVT.